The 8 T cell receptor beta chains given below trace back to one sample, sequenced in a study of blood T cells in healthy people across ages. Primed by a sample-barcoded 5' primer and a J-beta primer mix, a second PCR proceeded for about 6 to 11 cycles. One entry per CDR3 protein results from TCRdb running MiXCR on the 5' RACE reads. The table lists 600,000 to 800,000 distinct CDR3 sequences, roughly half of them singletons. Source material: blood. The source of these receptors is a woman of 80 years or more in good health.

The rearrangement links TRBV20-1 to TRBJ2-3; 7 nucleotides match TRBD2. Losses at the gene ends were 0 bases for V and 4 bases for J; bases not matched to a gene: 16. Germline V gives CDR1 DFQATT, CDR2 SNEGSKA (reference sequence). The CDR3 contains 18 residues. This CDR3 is CSARDPRSSGLWADTQYF. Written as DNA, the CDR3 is TGCAGTGCTAGAGATCCCCGTAGTAGCGGGCTTTGGGCAGATACGCAGTATTTT.

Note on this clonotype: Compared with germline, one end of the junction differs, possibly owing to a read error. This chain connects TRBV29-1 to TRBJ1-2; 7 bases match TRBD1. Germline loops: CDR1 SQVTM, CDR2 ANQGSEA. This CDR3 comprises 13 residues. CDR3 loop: CGVEGTVQGGYTF. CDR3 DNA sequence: TGCGGCGTTGAGGGGACAGTACAGGGTGGCTACACCTTC.

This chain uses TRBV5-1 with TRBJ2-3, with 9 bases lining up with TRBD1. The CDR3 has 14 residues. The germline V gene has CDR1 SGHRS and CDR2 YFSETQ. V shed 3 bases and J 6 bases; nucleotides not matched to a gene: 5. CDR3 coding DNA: TGCGCCAGCAGCTGGGGACAGGGTGGGGATACGCAGTATTTT. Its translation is CASSWGQGGDTQYF.

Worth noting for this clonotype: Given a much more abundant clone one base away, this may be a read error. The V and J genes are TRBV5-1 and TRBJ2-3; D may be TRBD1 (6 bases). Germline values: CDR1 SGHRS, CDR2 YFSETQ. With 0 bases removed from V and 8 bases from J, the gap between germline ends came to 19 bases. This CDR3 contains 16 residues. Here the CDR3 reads CASSLDGTGPSGTQYF. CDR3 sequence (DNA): TGCGCCAGCAGCTTGGATGGTACAGGGCCGTCAGGTACGCAGTATTTT. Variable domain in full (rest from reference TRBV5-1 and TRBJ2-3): KAGVTQTPRYLIKTRGQQVTLSCSPISGHRSVSWYQQTPGQGLQFLFEYFSETQRNKGNFPGRFSGRQFSNSRSEMNVSTLELGDSALYLCASSLDGTGPSGTQYFGPGTRLTVL.

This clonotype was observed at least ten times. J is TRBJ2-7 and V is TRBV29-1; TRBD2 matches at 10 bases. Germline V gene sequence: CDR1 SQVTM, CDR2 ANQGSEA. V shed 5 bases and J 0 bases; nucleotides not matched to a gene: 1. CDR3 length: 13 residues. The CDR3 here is CSVWTSGSYEQYF. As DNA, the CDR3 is TGCAGCGTTTGGACTAGCGGCTCCTACGAGCAGTACTTC.

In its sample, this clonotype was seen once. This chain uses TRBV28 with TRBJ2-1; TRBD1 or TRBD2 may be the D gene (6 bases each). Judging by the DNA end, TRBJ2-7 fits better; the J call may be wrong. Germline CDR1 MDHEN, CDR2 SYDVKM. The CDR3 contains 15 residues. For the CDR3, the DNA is TGTGCCAGCATAGGCTGGGGGGCGTACATCGATGAGCAGTACTTC. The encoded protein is CASIGWGAYIDEQYF.

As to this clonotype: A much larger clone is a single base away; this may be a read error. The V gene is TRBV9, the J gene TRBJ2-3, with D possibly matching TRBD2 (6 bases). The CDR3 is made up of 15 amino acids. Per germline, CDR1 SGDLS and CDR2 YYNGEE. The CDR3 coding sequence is TGTGCCAGCAGCGGGTCGACTAGACGCACAGATACGCTGTATTTT. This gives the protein CASSGSTRRTDTLYF.

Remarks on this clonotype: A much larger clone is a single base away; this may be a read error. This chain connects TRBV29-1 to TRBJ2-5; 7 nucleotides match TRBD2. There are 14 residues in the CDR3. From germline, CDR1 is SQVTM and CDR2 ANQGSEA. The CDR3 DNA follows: TGCGGCGGCGGGAGACAGTTCTCGTCAGAGACCCAGTACTTC. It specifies CGGGRQFSSETQYF.